The 8 T cell receptor beta chains given below trace back to one sample, sequenced in a study of PD-1 blockade in classical Hodgkin lymphoma. TCRdb's table, derived via immunoSEQ multiplex PCR, lists solely in-frame clones and lacks some. The repertoire includes 10,000 to 15,000 clones, 85% to 90% of them detected once, and 0.4% to 0.5% sits in the top ten. Autologous stem cell transplantation was followed by relapse in every patient, and brentuximab vedotin exposure varied. Researchers report purifying CD4+ T cells from thawed PBMCs by magnetic negative selection. This specimen consisted of CD4+ T cells from blood, obtained at baseline. The source of these receptors is a human donor with classical Hodgkin lymphoma.

The chain recombines TRBV27 with TRBJ2-1; 12 bases match TRBD2. This CDR3 is 15 amino acids long. The germline V gene encodes CDR1 MNHEY and CDR2 SMNVEV (reference sequence). V shed 7 bases, J shed 6 bases, and the junction held 7 bases outside the gene matches. CDR3 in DNA: TGTGCCAGCACCCTGGGACTAGCGGGCTCCAATGAGCAGTTCTTC. It specifies CASTLGLAGSNEQFF.

The chain uses TRBV5-1 and TRBJ1-2; no reliable D call. The V end was cut by 4 bases, the J end by 4 bases, with 14 bases between. CDR1 and CDR2 (germline): SGHRS, YFSETQ. The CDR3 consists of 14 residues. In DNA, the CDR3 is TGCGCCAGCAGCGTTGCGGCTCTTCCCTATGGCTACACCTTC. This codes for CASSVAALPYGYTF.

The V and J genes are TRBV5-1 and TRBJ2-2; 7 nucleotides line up with TRBD2. V was pared by 0 bases and J by 4 bases, with 9 bases of the junction left unmatched. This CDR3 region has 17 residues. The germline CDR1 and CDR2 sequences are SGHRS and YFSETQ. The DNA for the CDR3 is TGCGCCAGCAGCTTGGCCATGGAGGGGAGGGCCACCGGGGAGCTGTTTTTT. Residues: CASSLAMEGRATGELFF.

The chain combines TRBV5-1 with TRBJ2-2, with 10 bases fitting TRBD1. The J segment lost 6 bases and the V segment lost 0 bases, leaving 5 bases of the junction unmatched. CDR1 and CDR2 from the germline V gene are SGHRS and YFSETQ. The CDR3 runs 16 residues. The CDR3 is CASSLGDRGSSGELFF. CDR3 nucleotides: TGCGCCAGCAGCTTGGGGGACAGGGGATCATCCGGGGAGCTGTTTTTT.

V usage is TRBV27 and J usage is TRBJ1-6, with D unresolved. CDR1 is MNHEY, CDR2 SMNVEV, per germline (reference sequence). CDR3 length equals 19 residues. Between the trimmed V and J ends, which lost 3 bases and 7 bases, there was a span of 25 bases. For the CDR3, the DNA is TGTGCCAGCAGTTTTAACAGTCTTAATCTCGGCTATGGGAATTCACCCCTCCACTTT. Amino acids: CASSFNSLNLGYGNSPLHF.

This chain joins TRBV11-2 and TRBJ2-4; 10 bases align to TRBD1. With 1 base clipped from V and 8 bases from J, the junction kept 8 bases outside the gene matches. There are 16 residues in the CDR3. Germline V lookup: CDR1 SGHAT, CDR2 FQNNGV. This CDR3 is CASSLGLRDRGYIQYF. The CDR3 nucleotides read TGTGCCAGCAGCTTAGGCCTAAGGGACAGGGGATACATTCAGTACTTC.

This chain connects TRBV7-8 to TRBJ2-2; 11 bases are shared with TRBD2. CDR3 size: 20 residues. J lost 1 base, V lost 5 bases, and 15 bases had no gene match. CDR1 is SGHVS and CDR2 is FQNEAQ in the germline V gene. The CDR3 sequence is CASSHTPSWLAGGNTGELFF. The CDR3 region has the DNA TGTGCCAGCAGCCATACCCCTAGTTGGCTAGCGGGAGGGAACACCGGGGAGCTGTTTTTT.

CDR3 sequence: CASSDTQGYEQYF. The DNA of the CDR3 is TGTGCCAGCAGTGACACGCAGGGATACGAGCAGTACTTC. The chain links TRBV2 to TRBJ2-7, with D possibly TRBD1 on 5 matching bases. The CDR3 extends over 13 amino acids. V lost 3 bases, J lost 4 bases, and 10 bases lay in between. Germline CDR1 SNHLY, CDR2 FYNNEI.